A selection of T cell receptor beta chains follows, all from one sample in a study of early T cells in non-severe SARS-CoV-2 infection. In TCRdb, the 5' RACE reads were re-called with MiXCR into one record per CDR3 protein. The sample shows about 70,000 distinct CDR3 sequences, 9% to 10% of them seen only once. The sample here was whole blood, taken at baseline. The receptors derive from an adult who was a healthcare worker with PCR-confirmed SARS-CoV-2 infection or an uninfected control (not recorded which). The CDR3 runs from the conserved cysteine through the conserved F or W. The D gene is left open where the match is weak. Clone sizes are given selectively: once, few, many, or a class where the clone is expanded.

TRBV12-3/TRBV12-4	TRBJ2-2	TRBD2	few	TGTGCCAGCAGTCTCACGCCGGGACTAGGCACCGGGGAGCTGTTTTTT	CASSLTPGLGTGELFF
TRBV2	TRBJ2-5	NA	many	TGTGCCGGTAGTAGCGGACAAGAGACCCAGTACTTC	CAGSSGQETQYF
TRBV20-1	TRBJ1-5	TRBD1	many	TGCAGTGCCCTCACAGGGGGGAGTCAGCCCCAGCATTTT	CSALTGGSQPQHF
TRBV28	TRBJ2-7	NA	NA	TGTGCCAGCAGTCTCACCTGGACCCCAAGCCCCTACGAGCAGTACTTC	CASSLTWTPSPYEQYF
TRBV6-2/TRBV6-3	TRBJ2-1	TRBD1	NA	TGTGCCAGCAGTCCCCACCGGGACAGGGCCTACAATGAGCAGTTCTTC	CASSPHRDRAYNEQFF
TRBV4-3	TRBJ2-6	NA	medium-sized	TGCGCCAGCAGCCCGGATTTCAGCTCTGGGGCCAACGTCCTGACTTTC	CASSPDFSSGANVLTF
TRBV7-9	TRBJ2-7	TRBD2	many	TGTGCCAGCAGCTTATTCGGACTAGAGGACTACGAGCAGTACTTC	CASSLFGLEDYEQYF
TRBV3-1	TRBJ2-7	NA	NA	TGTGCCAGCAGCCAAGATCTTGCGCACCTTTGGGAGCAGTACTTC	CASSQDLAHLWEQYF
TRBV5-1	TRBJ1-6	NA	few	TGCGCCAGCAGCTTCCGAAGACTCAATTCACCCCTCCACTTT	CASSFRRLNSPLHF
TRBV6-2/TRBV6-3	TRBJ2-2	TRBD1	NA	TGTGCCAGCAGTAGGGACAGACGAACCCAGAACGCGAACACCGGGGAGCTGTTTTTT	CASSRDRRTQNANTGELFF
TRBV6-2/TRBV6-3	TRBJ1-2	TRBD1	many	TGTGCCAGCAGAAACGCCGGGACAGGGTATGGCTACACCTTC	CASRNAGTGYGYTF
TRBV5-1	TRBJ2-1	TRBD2	few	TGCGCCAGCAGCTTCCAGACTAGCGGGAATGCTGAGCAGTTCTTC	CASSFQTSGNAEQFF
TRBV30	TRBJ2-7	NA	many	TGTGCTGGTCGAATACAGGGTACCTACGAGCAGTACTTC	CAGRIQGTYEQYF
TRBV9	TRBJ1-1	TRBD1	few	TGTGCCAGCAGCGCGGGACAGCTGAACACTGAAGCTTTCTTT	CASSAGQLNTEAFF
TRBV19	TRBJ2-1	TRBD2	many	TGTGCCAGTAGTATAAATCCTAGCGGGAGGGCCTACAATGAGCAGTTCTTC	CASSINPSGRAYNEQFF
TRBV5-4	TRBJ2-5	TRBD1	many	TGTGCCAGCAGCTTGGCGGGACAGTACCAAGAGACCCAGTACTTC	CASSLAGQYQETQYF
TRBV28	TRBJ2-3	TRBD2	NA	TGTGCCAGCAGAGATAGCGGGATCGGCACAGATACGCAGTATTTT	CASRDSGIGTDTQYF
TRBV3-1	TRBJ2-7	NA	many	TGTGCCAGCAGCCACGCGGGCCGCTACGAGCAGTACTTC	CASSHAGRYEQYF
TRBV29-1	TRBJ2-1	TRBD1	few	TGCAGCGTTTACCGGGACAGCTCCTACAATGAGCAGTTCTTC	CSVYRDSSYNEQFF
TRBV7-2	TRBJ2-3	NA	NA	TGTGCCAGCAGCTTACGGAGAGGCACAGATACGCAGTATTTT	CASSLRRGTDTQYF
TRBV6-2/TRBV6-3	TRBJ2-7	NA	few	TGTGCCAGCAGTTTCTCGACTCTTTACGAGCAGTACTTC	CASSFSTLYEQYF
TRBV7-6	TRBJ2-7	TRBD2	few	TGTGCCAGCAGCGGTACCGGGACTAGCGGGAGTGCGGGTTACGAGCAGTACTTC	CASSGTGTSGSAGYEQYF
TRBV4-2	TRBJ1-1	NA	few	TGTGCCAGCAGCCCCGAAGAATTGACGGCTGAAGCTTTCTTT	CASSPEELTAEAFF
TRBV12-3/TRBV12-4	TRBJ2-7	NA	few	TGTGCCAGCAGTACCTTGGTACTTAGCTCCTACGAGCAGTACTTC	CASSTLVLSSYEQYF
TRBV7-9	TRBJ2-1	NA	many	TGTGCCAGCAGCCCAGGGAAAAGCTCCTACAATGAGCAGTTCTTC	CASSPGKSSYNEQFF
TRBV6-2/TRBV6-3	TRBJ2-7	NA	few	TGTGCCAGCAGCCTCCCCCCCCTCTACGAGCAGTACTTC	CASSLPPLYEQYF
TRBV7-2	TRBJ2-2	TRBD1	NA	TGTGCCAGCAGCGGGACAGGAGACACCGGGGAGCTGTTTTTT	CASSGTGDTGELFF
TRBV7-2	TRBJ1-4	TRBD1	few	TGTGCCAGCAGCCTAGTTAAGACAGGGAACGAAAAACTGTTTTTT	CASSLVKTGNEKLFF